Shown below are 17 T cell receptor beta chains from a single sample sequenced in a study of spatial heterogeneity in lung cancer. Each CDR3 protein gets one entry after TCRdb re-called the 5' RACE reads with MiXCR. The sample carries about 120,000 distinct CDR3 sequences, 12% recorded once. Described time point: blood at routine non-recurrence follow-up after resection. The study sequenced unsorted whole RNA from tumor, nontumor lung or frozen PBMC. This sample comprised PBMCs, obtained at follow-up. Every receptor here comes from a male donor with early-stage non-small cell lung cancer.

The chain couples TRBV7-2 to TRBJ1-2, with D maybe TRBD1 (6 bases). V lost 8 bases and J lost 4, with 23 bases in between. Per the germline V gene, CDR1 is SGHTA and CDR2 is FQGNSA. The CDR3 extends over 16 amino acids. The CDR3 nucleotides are TGTGCCAGCGGACCTCTCCGGGAACAGGGTGGCTATGGCTACACCTTC. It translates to CASGPLREQGGYGYTF.

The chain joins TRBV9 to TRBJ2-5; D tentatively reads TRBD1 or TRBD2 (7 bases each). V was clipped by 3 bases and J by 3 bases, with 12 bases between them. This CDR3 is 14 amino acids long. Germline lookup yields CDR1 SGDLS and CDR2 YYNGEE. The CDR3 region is CASSATGTKETQYF. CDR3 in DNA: TGTGCCAGCAGCGCGACAGGGACTAAAGAGACCCAGTACTTC.

The CDR3 loop reads CASIPIDSYGYTF. Here the CDR3 DNA reads TGTGCCAGCATCCCAATAGATTCTTATGGCTACACCTTC. This chain links TRBV28 with TRBJ1-2, with D uncertain. Germline assignment: CDR1 MDHEN and CDR2 SYDVKM. The ends were cut back, 7 bases at V and 5 bases at J, with 14 bases in the middle. The CDR3 length is 13 residues.

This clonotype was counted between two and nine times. The CDR3, as DNA: TGCGCCAGCAGCTTGAGGCCTAGCGGGGAGTCAGATACGCAGTATTTT. Its protein is CASSLRPSGESDTQYF. This chain connects TRBV5-1 to TRBJ2-3; TRBD2 matches at 9 bases. V gave up 1 base and J gave up 4 bases; unmatched junction bases: 7. Germline V CDR1 and CDR2: SGHRS, YFSETQ. The CDR3 totals 16 residues.

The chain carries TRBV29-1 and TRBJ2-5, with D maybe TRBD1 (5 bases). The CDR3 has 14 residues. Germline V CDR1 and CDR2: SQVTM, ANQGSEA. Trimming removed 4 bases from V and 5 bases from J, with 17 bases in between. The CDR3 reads CSVGRAVAGETQYF. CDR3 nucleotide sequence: TGCAGCGTTGGAAGGGCTGTAGCAGGGGAGACCCAGTACTTC.

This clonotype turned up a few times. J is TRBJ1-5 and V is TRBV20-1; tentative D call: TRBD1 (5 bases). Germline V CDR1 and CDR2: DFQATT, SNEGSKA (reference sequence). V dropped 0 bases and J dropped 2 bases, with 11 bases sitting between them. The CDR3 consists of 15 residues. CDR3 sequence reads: CSARDDGGGNQPQHF. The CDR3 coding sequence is TGCAGTGCTAGAGATGACGGGGGTGGCAATCAGCCCCAGCATTTT.

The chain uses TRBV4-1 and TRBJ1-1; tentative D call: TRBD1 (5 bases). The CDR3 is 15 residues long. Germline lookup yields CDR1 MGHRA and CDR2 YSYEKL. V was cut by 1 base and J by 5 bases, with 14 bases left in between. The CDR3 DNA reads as TGCGCCAGCAGCCAAGTTACAGGAAGGAGAACTGAAGCTTTCTTT. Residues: CASSQVTGRRTEAFF.

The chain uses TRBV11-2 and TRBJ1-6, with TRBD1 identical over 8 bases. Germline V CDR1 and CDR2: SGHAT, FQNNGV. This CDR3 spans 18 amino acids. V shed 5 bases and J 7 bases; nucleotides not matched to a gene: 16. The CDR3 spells CASSVGTGTGTFNSPLHF. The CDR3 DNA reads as TGTGCCAGCAGCGTAGGTACCGGGACAGGTACTTTCAATTCACCCCTCCACTTT. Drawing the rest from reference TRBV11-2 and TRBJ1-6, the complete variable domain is EAGVAQSPRYKIIEKRQSVAFWCNPISGHATLYWYQQILGQGPKLLIQFQNNGVVDDSQLPKDRFSAERLKGVDSTLKIQPAKLEDSAVYLCASSVGTGTGTFNSPLHFGNGTRLTVT.

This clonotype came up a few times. The DNA for the CDR3 is TGTGCCAGCAGCAAAGGGGGGACAGGGAAGTACGAGCAGTACTTC. It encodes CASSKGGTGKYEQYF. The chain employs TRBV21-1 and TRBJ2-7; TRBD1, the D gene given by the table, was not confirmed from the DNA. TRBV21-1 has pseudogene status. The CDR3 sequence is 15 residues long.

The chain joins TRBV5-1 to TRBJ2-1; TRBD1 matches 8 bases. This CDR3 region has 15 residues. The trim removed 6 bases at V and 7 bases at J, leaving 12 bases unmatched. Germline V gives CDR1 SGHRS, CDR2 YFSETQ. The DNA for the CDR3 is TGCGCCAGCATCTCCACCGGGACAGGTCTTAATGAGCAGTTCTTC. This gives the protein CASISTGTGLNEQFF.

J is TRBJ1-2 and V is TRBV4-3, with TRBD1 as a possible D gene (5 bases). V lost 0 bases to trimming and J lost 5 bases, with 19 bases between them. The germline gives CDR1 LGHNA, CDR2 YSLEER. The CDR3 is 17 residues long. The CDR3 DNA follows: TGCGCCAGCAGCCAAGAGGTCGCCGGACACTTTGGGTATGGCTACACCTTC. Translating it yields CASSQEVAGHFGYGYTF.

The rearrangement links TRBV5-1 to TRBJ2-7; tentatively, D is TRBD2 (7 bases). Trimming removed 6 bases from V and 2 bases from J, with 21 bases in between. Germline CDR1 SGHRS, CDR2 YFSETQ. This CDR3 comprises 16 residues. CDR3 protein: CASNPGRGRSPYEQYF. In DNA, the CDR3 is TGCGCCAGCAACCCAGGGCGGGGGCGCTCCCCCTACGAGCAGTACTTC.

The CDR3 spells CASSHQWTNEQFF. The CDR3 coding sequence is TGCGCCAGCAGCCATCAATGGACCAATGAGCAGTTCTTC. V and J are TRBV4-3 and TRBJ2-1; D is unresolved. This CDR3 is 13 amino acids long. Between the trimmed V and J ends, which lost 3 bases and 6 bases, there was a span of 9 bases. From germline, CDR1 is LGHNA and CDR2 YSLEER.

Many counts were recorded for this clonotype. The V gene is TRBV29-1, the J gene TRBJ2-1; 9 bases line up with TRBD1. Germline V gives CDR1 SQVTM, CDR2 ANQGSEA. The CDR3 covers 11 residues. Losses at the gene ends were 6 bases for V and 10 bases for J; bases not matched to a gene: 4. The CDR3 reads CSVDRGGEQFF. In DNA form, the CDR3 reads TGCAGCGTGGACAGGGGTGGGGAGCAGTTCTTC.

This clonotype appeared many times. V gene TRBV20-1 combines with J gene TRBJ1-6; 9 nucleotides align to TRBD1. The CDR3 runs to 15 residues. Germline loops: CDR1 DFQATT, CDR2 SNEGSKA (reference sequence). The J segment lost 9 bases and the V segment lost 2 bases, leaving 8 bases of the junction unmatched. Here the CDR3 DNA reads TGCAGTGCTAGATGGGACAGGGCAAGAGTTTCACCCCTCCACTTT. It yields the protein CSARWDRARVSPLHF.

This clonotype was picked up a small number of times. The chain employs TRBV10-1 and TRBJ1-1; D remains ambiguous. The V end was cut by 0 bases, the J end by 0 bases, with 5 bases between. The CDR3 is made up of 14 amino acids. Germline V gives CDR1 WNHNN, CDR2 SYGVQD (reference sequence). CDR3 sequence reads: CASSESRLNTEAFF. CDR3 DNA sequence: TGCGCCAGCAGTGAGTCGAGATTGAACACTGAAGCTTTCTTT.

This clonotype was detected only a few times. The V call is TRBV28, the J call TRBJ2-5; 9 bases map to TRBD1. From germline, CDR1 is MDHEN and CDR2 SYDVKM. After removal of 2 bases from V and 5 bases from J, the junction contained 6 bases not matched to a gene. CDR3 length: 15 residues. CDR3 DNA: TGTGCCAGCAGTTTAGGCTCACAGGGGGCGGAGACCCAGTACTTC. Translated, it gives CASSLGSQGAETQYF.